This T cell receptor gamma chain came from a study of gamma-delta T cells after stem cell transplantation. By share, this clone counts as medium-sized (0.01 to 0.1%). The sample carries other DNA sequences with the same CDR3. After removal of 4 bases from V and 4 bases from J, the junction contained 1 base not matched to a gene. The CDR3 is made up of 15 amino acids. Germline values: CDR1 GITISATS, CDR2 ISYDGTV (reference sequence). TCRdb redid clone calling on the RT-PCR reads using CATT. Found here are some 1,800 gamma-chain clones, over 1.5% of them singletons; the top ten hold 30% to 45%. The J gene is TRGJP, the V gene TRGV9. This TCR was recovered from a human donor. It is not recorded whose cells these are; they may come from a transplant donor. The sequenced sample was gamma-delta T cells. DNA for the CDR3: TGTGCCTTGTGGGATCAAGAGTTGGGCAAAAAAATCAAGGTATTT. Translating gives CALWDQELGKKIKVF.